This T cell receptor (beta chain) was sequenced in a study of lymphopenia after photon versus proton radiotherapy. Study-level results: A bigger post-nadir fall in TCR diversity correlated inversely with survival time in deceased patients. Post-nadir diversity loss with photons came from oligoclonal expansion, particularly CD8+ Temra cells. Authors raise, but do not show, better survival with proton therapy. Under photons, naive T cells and diversity fell while effector/memory populations rose.

TCRdb's copy holds only in-frame clones and misses some; the assay was immunoSEQ multiplex PCR. The table has 15,000 or so clones, 84% seen once. This clone is medium-sized. Its specificity is unknown. V was pared by 8 bases and J by 9 bases, with 20 bases of the junction left unmatched. This CDR3 is 19 amino acids long. Germline V gives CDR1 LNHDA, CDR2 SQIVND (reference sequence). The receptor was derived from a man aged 70 or older with pancreatic cancer. Sequenced material: peripheral blood, taken from a patient treated with proton-based radiotherapy. The genes are TRBV19 and TRBJ2-1; 15 bases fit TRBD2. CDR3 amino acids: CASQRSGTSGRLLKGEQFF. CDR3 DNA: TGTGCCAGTCAAAGATCTGGGACTAGCGGGAGGCTCCTTAAGGGTGAGCAGTTCTTC.